These 17 T cell receptor beta chains came from one sample sequenced in a study of T cell changes during pregnancy in multiple sclerosis. Sequencing used immunoSEQ multiplex PCR; TCRdb keeps in-frame clones, though not all of them. The sample yields roughly 68,000 clones, just over 90% seen once. Here the sequenced sample was peripheral blood, taken in the second trimester of pregnancy. Every receptor here comes from a female donor in good health, enrolled as a control in a pregnancy study.

This clone was seen only once. The junction departs from the called germline gene at one end, perhaps through a read error. The V call is TRBV19, the J call TRBJ1-1, with D uncertain. CDR1 is LNHDA, CDR2 SQIVND, per germline (reference sequence). The CDR3 is 16 residues long. The CDR3 loop reads CVSSPAGASAHTEAFF. Written as DNA, the CDR3 is TGTGTCAGTAGCCCGGCGGGAGCTAGCGCGCACACTGAAGCTTTCTTT.

The CDR3 region is CASSTRDSHSPLHF. CDR3 DNA: TGCGCCAGCAGCACCAGGGACAGCCATTCACCCCTCCACTTT. The chain couples TRBV5-1 to TRBJ1-6; 7 nucleotides align to TRBD1. Germline V gene lookup returns CDR1 SGHRS and CDR2 YFSETQ. V gave up 4 bases and J gave up 8 bases; unmatched junction bases: 6. This CDR3 has 14 residues.

This clone has a single count. V and J are TRBV7-2 and TRBJ2-5; 10 bases map to TRBD2. The CDR3 runs to 16 residues. Trimming at V came to 1 base and at J to 4 bases, leaving 6 bases not matched to a gene. The germline V gene has CDR1 SGHTA and CDR2 FQGNSA. CDR3 DNA: TGTGCCAGCAGCTTAGTCGCGAGCGGGAGGGTAGAGACCCAGTACTTC. Translation: CASSLVASGRVETQYF.

The chain employs TRBV9 and TRBJ2-1; TRBD1 agrees at 7 bases. V was clipped by 4 bases and J by 7 bases; unmatched bases: 8. The CDR3 sequence is 14 residues long. Germline V CDR1 and CDR2: SGDLS, YYNGEE. This chain's CDR3 is CASSTRQGANEQFF. For the CDR3, the DNA is TGTGCCAGCAGCACAAGACAGGGAGCGAATGAGCAGTTCTTC.

This clone was observed once. V usage is TRBV6-5 and J usage is TRBJ2-4; 8 bases are shared with TRBD2. CDR1 MNHEY and CDR2 SVGAGI come from the germline V gene. The J segment lost 9 bases and the V segment lost 1 base, leaving 5 bases of the junction unmatched. The length of the CDR3 is 14 residues. In DNA form, the CDR3 reads TGTGCCAGCAGTTACTACCGGGGGGGAGGCATTCAGTACTTC. Its translation: CASSYYRGGGIQYF.

A note on this clone: One end of the junction does not line up with germline, which may come from a read error. The chain combines TRBV6-1 with TRBJ1-5; D not resolved. The germline V gene has CDR1 MNHNS and CDR2 SASEGT. There are 15 residues in the CDR3. This chain's CDR3 is CASSEAGWSNQPQHF. In DNA form, the CDR3 reads TGTGCCAGCAGCGAAGCCGGGTGGAGCAATCAGCCCCAGCATTTT.

The rearrangement uses TRBV18 and TRBJ2-7, with TRBD1 identical over 9 bases. The CDR3 loop spans 16 amino acids. J was trimmed by 0 bases and V by 3 bases; bases with no gene match: 6. Per germline, CDR1 KGHSH and CDR2 LQKENI. CDR3: CASSPIGQGSSYEQYF. CDR3 bases: TGTGCCAGCTCACCCATCGGACAGGGGAGCTCCTACGAGCAGTACTTC.

Details on this clone: Mismatch with germline at one junction end may stem from a read error. The rearrangement links TRBV29-1 to TRBJ2-5; D possibly corresponds to TRBD2 (5 bases). The CDR3 is made up of 8 amino acids. Germline V gene lookup returns CDR1 SQVTM and CDR2 ANQGSEA. The CDR3 spells CSPVRADF. DNA of the CDR3: TGCAGCCCTGTTCGAGCGGACTTC.

The chain employs TRBV9 and TRBJ2-1; 10 bases align to TRBD2. The CDR3 is 16 amino acids. CDR1 is SGDLS and CDR2 is YYNGEE in the germline V gene. With V trimmed by 6 bases and J by 6 bases, 12 bases remained unmatched. CDR3 protein: CASKPGLATGGNEQFF. The CDR3 coding sequence is TGTGCCAGCAAACCGGGACTAGCGACCGGAGGCAATGAGCAGTTCTTC.

This clone was recorded once. The chain has TRBV27 and TRBJ2-7, with 10 bases aligning to TRBD1. CDR1 is MNHEY, CDR2 SMNVEV, per germline (reference sequence). V gave up 2 bases and J gave up 3 bases; unmatched junction bases: 1. This CDR3 has 14 residues. The CDR3 sequence is CASSLRTGGYEQYF. CDR3 bases: TGTGCCAGCAGTTTAAGGACAGGGGGCTACGAGCAGTACTTC.

This chain uses TRBV5-4 with TRBJ1-5, with D possibly matching TRBD1 (5 bases). V lost 3 bases to trimming and J lost 7 bases, with 11 bases between them. In germline, CDR1 is SGHNT, CDR2 YYREEE (reference sequence). This CDR3 spans 13 amino acids. This chain's CDR3 is CASSWGGTQPQHF. The CDR3 nucleotides read TGTGCCAGCAGCTGGGGGGGGACCCAGCCCCAGCATTTT. The whole variable domain, remainder taken from reference TRBV5-4 and TRBJ1-5, is ETGVTQSPTHLIKTRGQQVTLRCSSQSGHNTVSWYQQALGQGPQFIFQYYREEENGRGNFPPRFSGLQFPNYSSELNVNALELDDSALYLCASSWGGTQPQHFGDGTRLSIL.

The V call is TRBV15, the J call TRBJ1-2, with D possibly being TRBD1 (5 bases). The germline V and J ends were trimmed by 5 bases and 0 bases, with 28 bases remaining between them. Germline CDR1 reads LNHNV; CDR2 reads YYDKDF (reference sequence). The CDR3 contains 20 residues. DNA for the CDR3: TGTGCCACCAGCGCCCGGGGGAGGGATACCCATTTACCAGCTAACTATGGCTACACCTTC. Its translation is CATSARGRDTHLPANYGYTF.

CDR3 sequence (DNA): TGTGCCAGTAGTATAGGCCTATCGCCCCAGCATTTT. Protein: CASSIGLSPQHF. V is TRBV19 and J is TRBJ1-5; D gene ambiguous. Germline V gene lookup returns CDR1 LNHDA and CDR2 SQIVND (reference sequence). V dropped 1 base and J dropped 9 bases, with 7 bases sitting between them. This CDR3 has 12 residues.

This clone has just a few counts. CDR3 coding DNA: TGTGCCAGCAGTCGGGATCCGGATACGCAGTATTTT. Protein: CASSRDPDTQYF. The chain carries TRBV5-8 and TRBJ2-3, with D possibly TRBD2 on 5 matching bases. Germline assignment: CDR1 SGHTS and CDR2 YDEGEE. Trimming took off 5 bases at V and 6 bases at J, with 10 bases between the two ends. This CDR3 comprises 12 residues.

The rearrangement uses TRBV27 and TRBJ1-4, with a tentative D call TRBD1 (6 bases). CDR1 is MNHEY and CDR2 is SMNVEV in the germline V gene (reference sequence). This CDR3 contains 15 residues. Trimming stripped 5 bases from V and 4 bases from J, with 14 bases between. The CDR3, as DNA: TGTGCCAGCAGTCCCTCGACAGGAAATAATGAAAAACTGTTTTTT. It encodes CASSPSTGNNEKLFF.

V is TRBV18 and J is TRBJ2-2; unclear D gene. Germline V lookup: CDR1 KGHSH, CDR2 LQKENI. Trimming took 2 bases from V and 1 from J, leaving 11 bases between them. The CDR3 sequence is 16 residues long. The CDR3 coding sequence is TGTGCCAGCTCACCAAGACTGCATATGAACACCGGGGAGCTGTTTTTT. Protein: CASSPRLHMNTGELFF.

This chain joins TRBV4-1 and TRBJ2-2; 10 nucleotides match TRBD1. CDR1 is MGHRA, CDR2 YSYEKL, per germline. The V and J ends lost 2 bases and 4 bases, in that order; junction bases with no gene match: 7. The length of the CDR3 is 17 residues. The CDR3 DNA reads as TGCGCCAGCAGCCAACTCTGGACAGGGGGAACCACCGGGGAGCTGTTTTTT. It translates to CASSQLWTGGTTGELFF.